This TCR beta chain was sequenced for a study of cytomegalovirus exposure and HLA in healthy donors. Germline V lookup: CDR1 MGHRA, CDR2 YSYEKL. The V and J ends lost 3 bases and 0 bases respectively, with 20 bases between them. The CDR3 runs 18 residues. With 60 Vbeta and 13 Jbeta primers, the PCR was carried out. Profiling relied on immunoSEQ multiplex PCR, and the TCRdb table lists in-frame clones only, not all of them. Altogether some 130,000 clones are present, around 79% being singletons, with the ten largest covering 1.1% to 1.5%. The sequence was obtained from a woman between 40 and 50 years old in good health and CMV-seronegative. V gene TRBV4-1 combines with J gene TRBJ1-1, with a possible D match to TRBD1 (6 bases). Material for sequencing was PBMCs. The CDR3 here is CASSQKVRTDSMNTEAFF. CDR3 bases: TGCGCCAGCAGCCAGAAGGTCAGGACAGATTCCATGAACACTGAAGCTTTCTTT.